The 5 T cell receptor beta chains listed next were all sequenced from one sample in a study of control samples from healthy donors and cancer patients. Using immunoSEQ multiplex PCR, the repertoire was profiled, and TCRdb retains in-frame clones only, with some absent. In the table there are over 85,000 clones, roughly 83% of which are singletons. The sequencing sample was made of PBMCs. The receptors stem from a man aged 70-80 years with lung cancer.

CDR3 sequence reads: CATSDDGQGNYGYTF. CDR3 DNA sequence: TGTGCCACCAGTGACGACGGACAGGGGAACTATGGCTACACCTTC. The chain recombines TRBV24-1 with TRBJ1-2, with 9 positions matching TRBD1. The germline CDR1 and CDR2 sequences are KGHDR and SFDVKD. This CDR3 is 15 amino acids long. V was pared by 4 bases and J by 2 bases, with 4 bases of the junction left unmatched.

The J gene is TRBJ1-1, the V gene TRBV7-6, with 11 bases identical to TRBD1. The germline V gene encodes CDR1 SGHVS and CDR2 FNYEAQ. CDR3 size: 15 residues. V lost 8 bases to trimming and J lost 5 bases; unmatched junction nucleotides: 10. CDR3 DNA sequence: TGTGCCAGCGGAATCCCGGGACAGGGGGTTACTGAAGCTTTCTTT. It codes for CASGIPGQGVTEAFF.

The chain carries TRBV19 and TRBJ1-4, with 8 bases matching TRBD1. The CDR3 has 13 amino acids. Germline CDR1 reads LNHDA; CDR2 reads SQIVND (reference sequence). With 6 bases clipped from V and 7 bases from J, the junction kept 4 bases outside the gene matches. The CDR3, as DNA: TGTGCCAGTAGGGACAGGGACGTTGAAAAACTGTTTTTT. Amino acid sequence: CASRDRDVEKLFF.

The rearrangement uses TRBV5-8 and TRBJ1-1; D possibly corresponds to TRBD1 (5 bases). This CDR3 is 15 amino acids long. Germline values: CDR1 SGHTS, CDR2 YDEGEE. Trimming shortened V by 4 bases and J by 1 base, and 14 bases separated the two germline ends. CDR3 in amino acids: CASSPWRGANTEAFF. The CDR3 region has the DNA TGTGCCAGCAGCCCGTGGCGGGGCGCGAACACTGAAGCTTTCTTT.

The rearrangement uses TRBV5-6 and TRBJ1-1, with 7 bases that match TRBD1. In germline, CDR1 is SGHDT, CDR2 YYEEEE. The CDR3 has 14 amino acids. Trimming cost V 3 bases and J 0 bases; bases outside gene matches: 2. CDR3 nucleotide sequence: TGTGCCAGCAGCTGGGGACAGATGAACACTGAAGCTTTCTTT. It translates to CASSWGQMNTEAFF.